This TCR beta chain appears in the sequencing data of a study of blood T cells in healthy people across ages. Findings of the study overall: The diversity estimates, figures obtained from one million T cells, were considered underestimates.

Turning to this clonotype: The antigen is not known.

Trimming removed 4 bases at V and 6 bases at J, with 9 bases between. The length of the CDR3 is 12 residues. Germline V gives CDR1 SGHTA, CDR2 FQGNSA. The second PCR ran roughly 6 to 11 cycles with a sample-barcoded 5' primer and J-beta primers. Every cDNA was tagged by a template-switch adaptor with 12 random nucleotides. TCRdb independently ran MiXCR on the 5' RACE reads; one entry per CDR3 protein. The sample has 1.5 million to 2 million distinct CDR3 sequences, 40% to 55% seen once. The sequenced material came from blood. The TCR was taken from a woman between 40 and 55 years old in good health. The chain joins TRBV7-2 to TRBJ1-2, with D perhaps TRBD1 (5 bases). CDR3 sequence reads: CASSWTRDGYTF. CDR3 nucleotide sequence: TGTGCCAGCAGCTGGACAAGGGATGGCTACACCTTC.